This T cell receptor (beta chain) emerged from a study of shared clonotypes between healthy human individuals. Study-wide results and limits: In a few donors, around 5.5% of naive CD4 clonotypes appeared in common.

This CDR3 is built from 14 residues. Trimming removed 5 bases at V and 5 bases at J, with 15 bases between. Germline V gene lookup returns CDR1 LNHDA and CDR2 SQIVND (reference sequence). A remark on this clone: Its matching antigen is unknown.

The table came from immunoSEQ multiplex PCR; TCRdb's copy has only in-frame clones and leaves some out. Of millions of clones detected, 85% to 95% appear once; the ten largest clones hold 0.39%. The J gene is TRBJ2-5, the V gene TRBV19; possibly TRBD1 for D (5 bases). The sequencing sample was made of naive CD4+ T cells from PBMCs. Subset: CD45RA+ positively selected. The sequence was collected from a man aged 18 to 30 in good health. Some clones in this sample may be carry-over from other donors' samples. The DNA of the CDR3 is TGTGCCAGTAGTCCAGGGCAGGTCTCGGAGACCCAGTACTTC. Its translation: CASSPGQVSETQYF.